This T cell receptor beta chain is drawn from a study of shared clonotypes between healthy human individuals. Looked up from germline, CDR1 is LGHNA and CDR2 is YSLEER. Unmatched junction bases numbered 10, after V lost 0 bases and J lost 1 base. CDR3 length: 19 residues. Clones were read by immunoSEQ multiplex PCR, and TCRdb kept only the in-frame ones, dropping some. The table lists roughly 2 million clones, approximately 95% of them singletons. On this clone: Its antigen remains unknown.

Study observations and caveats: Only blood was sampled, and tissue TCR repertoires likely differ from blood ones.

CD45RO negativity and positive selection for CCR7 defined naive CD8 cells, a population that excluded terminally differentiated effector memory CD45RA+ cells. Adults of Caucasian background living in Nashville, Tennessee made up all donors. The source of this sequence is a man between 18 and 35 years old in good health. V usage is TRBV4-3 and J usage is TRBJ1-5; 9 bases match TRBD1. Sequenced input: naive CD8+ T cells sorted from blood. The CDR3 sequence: CASSQEWTGVGLSNQPQHF. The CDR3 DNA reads TGCGCCAGCAGCCAAGAGTGGACAGGGGTTGGGTTGAGCAATCAGCCCCAGCATTTT.